Below are 26 T cell receptor beta chains sequenced from a single sample in a study of patients and donors after allogeneic stem cell transplantation. TCRdb analysed the RT-PCR reads with MiXCR anew, one entry per CDR3 protein. Here the sample spans about 410,000 distinct CDR3 sequences, 16% being singletons. Sequenced: blood, either unsorted or a sorted T cell fraction (not recorded which). The receptors stem from a human donor who was either an allogeneic HSCT recipient or a stem cell or donor lymphocyte infusion donor (not recorded which). It is not recorded whose cells these are; they may come from a transplant donor.

The V gene is TRBV7-9, the J gene TRBJ1-1; no clear D. The CDR3 is 14 amino acids. Deletions cut 5 bases from V and 2 bases from J, with 12 bases between. The germline V gene has CDR1 SEHNR and CDR2 FQNEAQ (reference sequence). CDR3 region: CASSLKNSNTEAFF. The CDR3 DNA reads as TGTGCCAGCAGCCTGAAGAACAGCAACACTGAAGCTTTCTTT.

This clonotype appeared once. The chain employs TRBV7-9 and TRBJ2-5; TRBD1 might be the D (6 bases). CDR3 length: 15 residues. Germline V gives CDR1 SEHNR, CDR2 FQNEAQ (reference sequence). The V and J ends lost 0 bases and 2 bases respectively, with 10 bases between them. The DNA for the CDR3 is TGTGCCAGCAGCTTAGCCCTTACAGGGCAAGAGACCCAGTACTTC. This codes for CASSLALTGQETQYF.

V usage is TRBV20-1 and J usage is TRBJ2-5; D is possibly TRBD1 or TRBD2 (5 bases each). V lost 1 base to trimming and J lost 5 bases, with 14 bases between them. CDR1 is DFQATT and CDR2 is SNEGSKA in the germline V gene (reference sequence). This CDR3 is built from 14 residues. CDR3 region: CSARVVVWGETQYF. As DNA, the CDR3 is TGCAGTGCTAGAGTCGTAGTCTGGGGGGAGACCCAGTACTTC.

The J gene is TRBJ1-2, the V gene TRBV20-1; D is uncertain. This CDR3 is 15 amino acids long. From germline, CDR1 is DFQATT and CDR2 SNEGSKA (reference sequence). With 5 bases removed from V and 3 bases from J, the gap between germline ends came to 19 bases. The CDR3 sequence is CSAPYQEDSYYGYTF. CDR3 nucleotides: TGCAGTGCTCCTTATCAGGAGGATTCATACTATGGCTACACCTTC.

The chain links TRBV5-1 to TRBJ2-1, with TRBD2 identical over 10 bases. This CDR3 is 15 amino acids long. J was trimmed by 7 bases and V by 4 bases; bases with no gene match: 8. Germline V gives CDR1 SGHRS, CDR2 YFSETQ. The CDR3 loop reads CASSQSGRAWNEQFF. The CDR3 DNA follows: TGCGCCAGCAGCCAAAGCGGGAGGGCCTGGAATGAGCAGTTCTTC.

This clonotype was recorded a few times. This rearrangement joins TRBV20-1 to TRBJ2-7, with D hard to call. There are 12 residues in the CDR3. Germline-derived CDR1 and CDR2 are DFQATT and SNEGSKA (reference sequence). Trimming cost V 6 bases and J 0 bases, with 9 bases left between them. CDR3: CSAAYPSYEQYF. CDR3 sequence (DNA): TGCAGTGCGGCGTACCCCTCCTACGAGCAGTACTTC.

The CDR3 DNA reads as TGTGCCAGCAGTAGACTAGCCAACACCGGGGAGCTGTTTTTT. This sequence encodes CASSRLANTGELFF. The chain uses TRBV3-1 and TRBJ2-2; 7 bases match TRBD2. This CDR3 comprises 14 residues. J gave up 2 bases and V 6 bases, and 3 bases lay outside the gene matches. Germline CDR1 and CDR2: LGHDT and YNNKEL (reference sequence).

This clonotype occurred a few times. The V and J genes are TRBV29-1 and TRBJ2-5; no definite D call. Germline-derived CDR1 and CDR2 are SQVTM and ANQGSEA. CDR3 length: 14 residues. Trimming took off 4 bases at V and 1 base at J, with 13 bases between the two ends. The CDR3 loop reads CSVGYRAAQETQYF. In DNA form, the CDR3 reads TGCAGCGTTGGGTACCGGGCGGCCCAAGAGACCCAGTACTTC.

This clonotype was seen more than once but under ten times. J is TRBJ1-5 and V is TRBV20-1, with D maybe TRBD1 (5 bases). CDR3 length: 14 residues. Trimming removed 3 bases at V and 6 bases at J, with 15 bases between. Germline V gene lookup returns CDR1 DFQATT and CDR2 SNEGSKA (reference sequence). CDR3 DNA: TGCAGTGCTAGGGCCCCGGGGGGGGGTCAGCCCCAGCATTTT. Encoded protein: CSARAPGGGQPQHF.

The chain is built from TRBV6-5 and TRBJ1-1; 7 bases align to TRBD1. V lost 4 bases, J lost 0 bases, and 14 bases stayed unmatched. The CDR3 contains 18 residues. Per germline, CDR1 MNHEY and CDR2 SVGAGI. The CDR3: CASSSNRGALSMNTEAFF. CDR3 nucleotide sequence: TGTGCCAGCAGTTCAAACAGGGGCGCCCTCTCCATGAACACTGAAGCTTTCTTT.

This clonotype was counted a few times. The genes are TRBV9 and TRBJ2-5; D unclear. Trimming removed 0 bases at V and 2 bases at J, with 8 bases between. Germline V gene sequence: CDR1 SGDLS, CDR2 YYNGEE. The CDR3 is made up of 14 amino acids. CDR3 coding DNA: TGTGCCAGCAGCGTAGATATCACACAAGAGACCCAGTACTTC. Translated: CASSVDITQETQYF.

This clonotype was seen a single time. This chain links TRBV20-1 with TRBJ2-2; D uncertain. The CDR3 totals 13 residues. Germline values: CDR1 DFQATT, CDR2 SNEGSKA (reference sequence). With 6 bases removed from V and 1 base from J, the gap between germline ends came to 9 bases. The CDR3 sequence is CSARWRNTGELFF. The CDR3 DNA follows: TGCAGTGCCCGCTGGAGGAACACCGGGGAGCTGTTTTTT.

This clonotype has only a few counts. CDR3 nucleotide sequence: TGCGCCAGCAGCAAAGGGTCACCGGCGGATTCACCCCTCCACTTT. This translates into CASSKGSPADSPLHF. V usage is TRBV5-1 and J usage is TRBJ1-6, with unresolved D. Looked up from germline, CDR1 is SGHRS and CDR2 is YFSETQ. Trimming pared 4 bases from V and 8 bases from J, leaving 16 bases between. This CDR3 contains 15 residues.

This chain links TRBV19 with TRBJ1-5; D is uncertain. Looked up from germline, CDR1 is LNHDA and CDR2 is SQIVND (reference sequence). CDR3 size: 12 residues. V dropped 7 bases and J dropped 7 bases, with 11 bases sitting between them. The CDR3 here is CASTTPPQPQHF. CDR3 nucleotide sequence: TGTGCCAGTACTACACCGCCCCAGCCCCAGCATTTT.

The chain uses TRBV19 and TRBJ1-4, with no clear D. Per germline, CDR1 LNHDA and CDR2 SQIVND (reference sequence). This CDR3 contains 11 residues. V was trimmed by 7 bases and J by 14 bases, leaving 14 bases between them. The DNA of the CDR3 is TGTGCCAGTACCTACTCGGGCGTGCTGTTTTTT. This sequence encodes CASTYSGVLFF.

This clonotype was counted between two and nine times. The gene calls are TRBV7-8 and TRBJ2-2, with 9 nucleotides matching TRBD1. The CDR3 is 17 amino acids. CDR1 is SGHVS and CDR2 is FQNEAQ in the germline V gene. The ends lost 4 bases at V and 5 bases at J; junction bases unmatched: 11. Here the CDR3 reads CASSSHRGQGRTGELFF. In nucleotides, the CDR3 is TGTGCCAGCAGCTCTCACAGGGGACAGGGTCGGACCGGGGAGCTGTTTTTT.

CDR3 sequence reads: CATSRDLRRGEQFF. The CDR3 coding sequence is TGTGCCACCAGCAGAGATCTAAGAAGGGGTGAGCAGTTCTTC. The chain has TRBV15 and TRBJ2-1, with D possibly being TRBD1 (5 bases). Trimming stripped 0 bases from V and 9 bases from J, with 12 bases between. The length of the CDR3 is 14 residues. Germline V gives CDR1 LNHNV, CDR2 YYDKDF (reference sequence).

This clonotype showed up many times. The V gene is TRBV12-3 or TRBV12-4, the J gene TRBJ2-7; D might be TRBD1 (6 bases). Trimming cost V 2 bases and J 3 bases, with 17 bases left between them. This CDR3 is built from 16 residues. CDR3 in DNA: TGTGCCAGCAGTTTACAATTGTCGGACAGAGGCTACGAGCAGTACTTC. The encoded protein is CASSLQLSDRGYEQYF.

In its sample, this clonotype was seen a few times. The V and J genes are TRBV9 and TRBJ2-1; D possibly corresponds to TRBD2 (5 bases). Trimming removed 6 bases at V and 5 bases at J, with 12 bases between. Germline V CDR1 and CDR2: SGDLS, YYNGEE. This CDR3 is 13 amino acids long. The CDR3 spells CASNGGLDNEQFF. The DNA for the CDR3 is TGTGCCAGCAATGGCGGACTCGACAATGAGCAGTTCTTC.

This clonotype was counted between two and nine times. The genes are TRBV6-2 or TRBV6-3 and TRBJ2-5, with 8 bases identical to TRBD2. The CDR3 has 13 amino acids. CDR1 and CDR2 from the germline V gene are MNHEY and SVGEGT. V was clipped by 2 bases and J by 4 bases; unmatched bases: 0. Here the CDR3 DNA reads TGTGCCAGCAGTTACAGCGGGAGAGAGACCCAGTACTTC. It specifies CASSYSGRETQYF.

This clonotype was seen once. Lacking the conserved final phenylalanine or tryptophan, this CDR3 likely reflects a read error. The chain couples TRBV6-2 or TRBV6-3 to TRBJ1-1, with 7 nucleotides matching TRBD1. There are 15 residues in the CDR3. The junction had 5 bases not matched to a gene; V was cut back by 0 bases and J by 4 bases. Germline loops: CDR1 MNHEY, CDR2 SVGEGT. The CDR3 DNA is TGTGCCAGCAGTTACTCCGGCAGGGGGTCCACTGAAGCTTTCCTT. It is translated as CASSYSGRGSTEAFL.

At least ten counts were recorded for this clonotype. This chain uses TRBV29-1 with TRBJ1-1; D is perhaps TRBD1 (5 bases). V was trimmed by 1 base and J by 0 bases, leaving 21 bases between them. CDR3 length equals 18 residues. Germline V gene data show CDR1 as SQVTM and CDR2 as ANQGSEA. The CDR3 nucleotides read TGCAGCGTTGAAGTAAACTGGGACCCCAAGGGGTTGAACACTGAAGCTTTCTTT. Its translation: CSVEVNWDPKGLNTEAFF.

The V call is TRBV15, the J call TRBJ2-7, with no clear D. This CDR3 comprises 14 residues. Trimming left V 5 bases short and J 2 bases short, with 13 bases between. The germline V gene encodes CDR1 LNHNV and CDR2 YYDKDF (reference sequence). The CDR3 reads CATSLDRPPYEQYF. CDR3 sequence (DNA): TGTGCCACCAGCCTGGACCGACCACCCTACGAGCAGTACTTC. Filled out from reference TRBV15 and TRBJ2-7, the complete variable domain reads DAMVIQNPRYQVTQFGKPVTLSCSQTLNHNVMYWYQQKSSQAPKLLFHYYDKDFNNEADTPDNFQSRRPNTSFCFLDIRSPGLGDTAMYLCATSLDRPPYEQYFGPGTRLTVT.

This clonotype came up a few times. The J gene is TRBJ1-1, the V gene TRBV20-1, with a possible D match to TRBD1 (6 bases). V was trimmed by 1 base and J by 0 bases, leaving 15 bases between them. The CDR3 is 16 amino acids. Germline V gene sequence: CDR1 DFQATT, CDR2 SNEGSKA (reference sequence). The CDR3, as DNA: TGCAGTGCTAGAGTTCAGCCAGGGGATATGAACACTGAAGCTTTCTTT. Translation gives CSARVQPGDMNTEAFF.

This clonotype has just a few counts. V and J are TRBV27 and TRBJ1-3; the D gene is possibly TRBD1 (5 bases). The CDR3 extends over 18 amino acids. V gave up 3 bases and J gave up 4 bases, with 22 bases separating them. The germline V gene encodes CDR1 MNHEY and CDR2 SMNVEV (reference sequence). CDR3: CASSFPGPGTRTGNTIYF. The CDR3 DNA follows: TGTGCCAGCAGTTTCCCCGGTCCGGGGACCCGAACCGGAAACACCATATATTTT.

V is TRBV20-1 and J is TRBJ2-5, with D possibly matching TRBD2 (6 bases). The germline CDR1 and CDR2 sequences are DFQATT and SNEGSKA (reference sequence). The CDR3 totals 12 residues. DNA for the CDR3: TGCGTTAGCGGCGGGAATCGGGAGACCCAGTACTTC. Its protein is CVSGGNRETQYF.